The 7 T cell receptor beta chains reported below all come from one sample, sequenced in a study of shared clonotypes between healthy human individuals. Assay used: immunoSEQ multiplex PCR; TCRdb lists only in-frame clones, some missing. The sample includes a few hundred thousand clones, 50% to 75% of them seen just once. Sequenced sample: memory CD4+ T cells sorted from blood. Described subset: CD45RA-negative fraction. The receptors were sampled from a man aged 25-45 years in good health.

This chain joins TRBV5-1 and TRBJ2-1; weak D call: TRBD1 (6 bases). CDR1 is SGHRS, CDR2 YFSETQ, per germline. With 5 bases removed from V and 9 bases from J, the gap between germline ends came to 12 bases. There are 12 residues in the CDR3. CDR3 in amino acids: CASRNRAFEQFF. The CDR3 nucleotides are TGCGCCAGCAGGAACAGGGCCTTTGAGCAGTTCTTC. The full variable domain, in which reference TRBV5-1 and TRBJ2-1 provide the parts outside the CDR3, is KAGVTQTPRYLIKTRGQQVTLSCSPISGHRSVSWYQQTPGQGLQFLFEYFSETQRNKGNFPGRFSGRQFSNSRSEMNVSTLELGDSALYLCASRNRAFEQFFGPGTRLTVL.

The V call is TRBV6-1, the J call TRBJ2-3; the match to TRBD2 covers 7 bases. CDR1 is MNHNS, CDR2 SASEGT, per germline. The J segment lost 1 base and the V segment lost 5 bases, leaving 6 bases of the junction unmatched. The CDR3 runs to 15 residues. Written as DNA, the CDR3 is TGTGCCAGCAGTCTCCAGCGGGAACGCACAGATACGCAGTATTTT. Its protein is CASSLQRERTDTQYF.

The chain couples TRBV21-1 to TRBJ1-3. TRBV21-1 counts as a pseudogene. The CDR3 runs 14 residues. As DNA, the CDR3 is TGTGCCAGCGGGCGGCGGAGCTCTGGAAACACCATATATTTT. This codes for CASGRRSSGNTIYF.

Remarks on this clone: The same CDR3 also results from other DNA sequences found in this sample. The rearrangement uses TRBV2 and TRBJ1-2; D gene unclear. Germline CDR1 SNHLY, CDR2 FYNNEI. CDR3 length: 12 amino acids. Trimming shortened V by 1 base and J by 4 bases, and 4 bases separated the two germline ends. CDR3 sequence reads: CASSEGGYGYTF. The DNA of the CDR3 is TGTGCCAGCAGTGAAGGGGGCTATGGCTACACCTTC.

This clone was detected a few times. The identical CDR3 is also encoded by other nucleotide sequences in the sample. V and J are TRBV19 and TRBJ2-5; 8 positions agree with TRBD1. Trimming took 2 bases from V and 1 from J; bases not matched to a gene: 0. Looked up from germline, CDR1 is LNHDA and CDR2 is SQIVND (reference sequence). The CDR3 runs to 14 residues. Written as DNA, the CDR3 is TGTGCCAGTAGTATAACAGGGGGCCAAGAGACCCAGTACTTC. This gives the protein CASSITGGQETQYF.

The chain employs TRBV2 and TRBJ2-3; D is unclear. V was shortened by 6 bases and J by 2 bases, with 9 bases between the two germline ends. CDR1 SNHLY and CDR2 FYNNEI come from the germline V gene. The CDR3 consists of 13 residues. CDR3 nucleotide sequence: TGTGCCAGCAGATCCCTGAACACAGATACGCAGTATTTT. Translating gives CASRSLNTDTQYF.

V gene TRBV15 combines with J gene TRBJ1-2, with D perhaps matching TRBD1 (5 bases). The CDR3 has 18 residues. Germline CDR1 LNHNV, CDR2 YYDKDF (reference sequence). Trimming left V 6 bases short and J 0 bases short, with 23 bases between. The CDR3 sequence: CATSLETLGTLPNYGYTF. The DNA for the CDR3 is TGTGCCACCAGTCTAGAGACATTGGGGACTTTACCTAACTATGGCTACACCTTC.